This T cell receptor (beta chain) came from a study of blood T cell repertoires in COVID-19 (dated by TCRdb to about 2020). In the study overall: The collaborator samples originated in the United States, Italy and Spain and spanned the acute and convalescent phases of COVID-19. The material from the prospective study consisted of cDNA or gDNA derived from T cells, B-cell-depleted T cells, or PBMCs. Deeply sampled blood TCRbeta repertoires from subjects exposed to, actively infected with, or recovered from COVID-19 were included in the dataset. The repertoires were released in a freely available public database intended as a resource for research on the immune response to SARS-CoV-2. Samples were obtained from the ongoing ImmuneRACE study (first 160 participants) and from some 1,200 subjects provided by 6 global collaborators. Sample metadata almost always included a de-identified subject ID, COVID-19 status, age in years and sex. Where HLA class I and class II types were available, the types were taken from metadata supplied by the sample provider, not from assay-based typing.

The immunoSEQ Assay, a bias-controlled multiplex PCR, was used to amplify TCRbeta CDR3 regions from genomic DNA. The source study handled its data this way. The number of nucleated cells in each sample was estimated from the amplification of reference gene primers within the assay. Sequence reads were collapsed and filtered to measure the absolute abundance of every unique TCRbeta CDR3 rearrangement. Productive Simpson clonality was computed per sample as the square root of Simpson's diversity index over productive rearrangements. This is the immuneACCESS table as TCRdb keeps it, with only in-frame sequences that have V and J called. A part of the clones is gone; compared with another copy, unresolved V genes explain less than half, and the rest is unexplained. The DNA was the basis for D and trimming; V, J and clone size are from that table. This sample has some 270,000 clones in its table, and 84% of those were observed once. The top ten clones comprise 3.4% of the sample.

In the prospective study, participants were roughly 18 to 100 years old, resided in about two dozen geographic areas of the United States, and were enrolled through a virtual design. Cohort assignment in the prospective study relied on participant-reported clinical history from a screening survey and a study questionnaire. For ImmuneRACE Cohort 3, a participant was defined as recovered based on two consecutive negative NP/OP PCR tests, clearance by a healthcare professional, or resolution of symptoms. In the prospective study, mobile phlebotomists collected whole blood, serum and a nasopharyngeal or oropharyngeal swab from each participant. Prospective study participants could optionally give additional blood draws and questionnaires over a roughly 2-month period. Before DNA extraction, blood samples from the prospective study were shipped at room temperature or frozen. Summary of the overall study and its limitations: The quantity of clinical and demographic metadata differed by source and by participant and was supplied without curation.

The germline V and J ends show losses of 4 bases and 0 bases respectively, and no gene match explains 2 bases of the junction. The CDR3 has 15 amino acids, counting the end cysteine and phenylalanine. Just CDR3 DNA is preserved here, 45 bases in frame from base 1. The germline V gene gives CDR1 as SGHTA and CDR2 as FQGNSA. For this clone: What antigen it recognizes has not been identified. Base qualities are not at hand, and no much larger clone is one base apart.

Material: PBMCs or T cells enriched from blood (not recorded which). This clonotype was obtained from a man in his fifties who had recovered from COVID-19. Recombination linked TRBV7-2 to TRBJ2-7; TRBD2 lines up with 11 middle nucleotides. The CDR3 region reads CASSSSGGSSYEQYF. The DNA sequence is as follows: TGTGCCAGCAGCTCTAGCGGGGGGTCCTCCTACGAGCAGTACTTC.